These 24 T cell receptor beta chains came from one sample sequenced in a study of shared clonotypes between healthy human individuals. The assay was immunoSEQ multiplex PCR, and TCRdb's table has in-frame clones only and misses some. The data contain nearly 500,000 clones, approximately 80% of them seen just once; the ten biggest clones take up 10% to 15%. Specimen: PBMCs. The source is a woman between 40 and 50 years old in good health. Some clones in this sample may be carry-over from other donors' samples.

This chain uses TRBV25-1 with TRBJ1-1, with D maybe TRBD1 (6 bases). Per the germline V gene, CDR1 is MGHDK and CDR2 is SYGVNS. This CDR3 is built from 15 residues. V gave up 6 bases and J gave up 5 bases, with 19 bases separating them. CDR3 protein: CASSLMSGGRTEAFF. Here the CDR3 DNA reads TGTGCCAGCAGCTTAATGTCTGGGGGGCGGACTGAAGCTTTCTTT.

V gene TRBV2 combines with J gene TRBJ2-1, with a tentative D call TRBD2 (5 bases). The CDR3 is made up of 15 amino acids. From germline, CDR1 is SNHLY and CDR2 FYNNEI. The V end lost 2 bases, the J end lost 8 bases, and 16 bases lay between the germline ends. The CDR3 DNA reads TGTGCCAGCAGTGAATATTCGGGAAGAATCGATGAGCAGTTCTTC. Translated: CASSEYSGRIDEQFF.

CDR3 amino acids: CASRPTGSRVEQYF. DNA for the CDR3: TGTGCCAGCAGACCTACAGGGTCCCGAGTGGAGCAGTACTTC. This chain joins TRBV28 and TRBJ2-7; D may be TRBD1 (6 bases). V lost 6 bases and J 7 bases, leaving 19 bases between the germline ends. The V gene's germline CDR1 is MDHEN and CDR2 SYDVKM. The CDR3 length is 14 residues. Combining the CDR3 with reference TRBV28 and TRBJ2-7 gives the whole variable domain DVKVTQSSRYLVKRTGEKVFLECVQDMDHENMFWYRQDPGLGLRLIYFSYDVKMKEKGDIPEGYSVSREKKERFSLILESASTNQTSMYLCASRPTGSRVEQYFGPGTRLTVT.

This clone appeared a single time. Only one base separates this from a far larger clonotype, so it likely reflects a read error. The CDR3 sequence: CAWSAVSYGYTF. The CDR3 bases are TGTGCCTGGAGTGCGGTTAGCTATGGCTACACCTTC. The J gene is TRBJ1-2, the V gene TRBV30, with D hard to call. V was trimmed by 1 base and J by 4 bases, leaving 7 bases between them. The germline V gene has CDR1 GTSNPN and CDR2 SVGIG (reference sequence). CDR3 size: 12 residues.

This chain uses TRBV7-2 with TRBJ1-2, with D possibly TRBD1 on 5 matching bases. The CDR3 length is 14 residues. The germline V gene encodes CDR1 SGHTA and CDR2 FQGNSA. The V end was cut by 5 bases, the J end by 0 bases, with 10 bases between. CDR3 residues: CASSDSSANYGYTF. The CDR3 DNA follows: TGTGCCAGCAGCGACAGCTCAGCTAACTATGGCTACACCTTC.

J is TRBJ2-7 and V is TRBV9; 8 bases agree with TRBD1. This CDR3 is built from 15 residues. The germline gives CDR1 SGDLS, CDR2 YYNGEE. The V gene end was trimmed by 4 bases and the J gene end by 0 bases; junction bases not matched to a gene: 6. CDR3 protein: CASSLGQVDSYEQYF. The CDR3, as DNA: TGTGCCAGCAGCTTGGGACAGGTTGACTCCTACGAGCAGTACTTC.

The genes are TRBV5-1 and TRBJ1-2, with 8 nucleotides matching TRBD1. The CDR3 runs to 15 residues. CDR1 and CDR2 (germline): SGHRS, YFSETQ. Germline trimming cut 4 bases from V and 2 bases from J; bases unmatched to any gene: 7. The CDR3 nucleotides read TGCGCCAGCAGCCATCCGGACAGGGAGAACTATGGCTACACCTTC. Protein sequence: CASSHPDRENYGYTF.

V is TRBV6-1 and J is TRBJ1-5, with 7 bases identical to TRBD1. V trimming: 7 bases; J trimming: 1 base; junction bases outside the gene matches: 4. This CDR3 is 14 amino acids long. CDR1 is MNHNS and CDR2 is SASEGT in the germline V gene. Here the CDR3 DNA reads TGTGCCAGCATCACAGGGGTAAGCAATCAGCCCCAGCATTTT. Translated, it gives CASITGVSNQPQHF.

V is TRBV21-1 and J is TRBJ2-7; the table assigns TRBD1, which was not confirmed against the DNA. TRBV21-1 is a listed pseudogene. The CDR3 has 12 residues. Written as DNA, the CDR3 is TGTGCCAGCAGCAACCCCCAGGACGAGCAGTACTTC. Translating gives CASSNPQDEQYF.

The sample holds many counts of this clone. Other DNA sequences in the sample encode the same CDR3. The CDR3 is CASSPTLAGELFF. DNA of the CDR3: TGTGCCAGCAGCCCCACTTTAGCCGGGGAGCTGTTTTTT. The chain combines TRBV7-3 with TRBJ2-2; D is undetermined. Trimming stripped 5 bases from V and 6 bases from J, with 10 bases between. The length of the CDR3 is 13 residues. Germline V gene sequence: CDR1 SGHTA, CDR2 FQGTGA.

This chain links TRBV11-2 with TRBJ2-7; a weak D match, TRBD1 (5 bases). Germline-derived CDR1 and CDR2 are SGHAT and FQNNGV. This CDR3 comprises 13 residues. V dropped 1 base and J dropped 4 bases, with 8 bases sitting between them. The CDR3 sequence: CASSLAPGYEQYF. The CDR3 DNA is TGTGCCAGCAGCTTAGCCCCAGGGTACGAGCAGTACTTC.

The gene calls are TRBV7-2 and TRBJ2-7; possible D gene TRBD2, 5 bases. This CDR3 spans 15 amino acids. Germline lookup yields CDR1 SGHTA and CDR2 FQGNSA. The V gene lost 5 bases and the J gene lost 3 bases, with 17 bases spanning the gap. CDR3 loop: CASSPHRADLYEQYF. The CDR3 DNA is TGTGCCAGCAGCCCCCACCGAGCGGACCTCTACGAGCAGTACTTC.

The chain employs TRBV7-8 and TRBJ1-2, with 8 positions matching TRBD1. V dropped 5 bases and J dropped 6; count of bases not matched to a gene: 20. Germline V gives CDR1 SGHVS, CDR2 FQNEAQ. This CDR3 spans 18 amino acids. CDR3 residues: CASSPRLRGPDKEHGYTF. As DNA, the CDR3 is TGTGCCAGCAGCCCCCGGCTCAGGGGGCCAGACAAAGAACATGGCTACACCTTC.

This chain links TRBV19 with TRBJ2-2; the D gene is possibly TRBD2 (6 bases). Trimming removed 9 bases from V and 1 base from J, with 12 bases in between. The CDR3 runs to 14 residues. Germline loops: CDR1 LNHDA, CDR2 SQIVND (reference sequence). The DNA of the CDR3 is TGTGCCAGCGGGAGACAGATGAACACCGGGGAGCTGTTTTTT. This encodes CASGRQMNTGELFF.

In this sample, this clone turned up many times. The chain carries TRBV2 and TRBJ1-4; D might be TRBD1 (5 bases). In germline, CDR1 is SNHLY, CDR2 FYNNEI. V lost 6 bases and J 6 bases, leaving 14 bases between the germline ends. The CDR3 has 14 residues. This chain's CDR3 is CASRTGRDYEKLFF. The CDR3 bases are TGTGCCAGCAGAACAGGCAGGGATTATGAAAAACTGTTTTTT.

The V and J genes are TRBV7-2 and TRBJ2-1; 7 bases fit TRBD2. Germline V CDR1 and CDR2: SGHTA, FQGNSA. This CDR3 is built from 15 residues. J gave up 8 bases and V 4 bases, and 11 bases lay outside the gene matches. The CDR3 region is CASSSLGGEGDEQFF. In DNA form, the CDR3 reads TGTGCCAGCAGCTCCCTTGGGGGGGAAGGGGATGAGCAGTTCTTC.

To note about this clone: Its ends do not fully match the called genes, so a read error is possible. The V and J genes are TRBV28 and TRBJ1-1; no firm D call. CDR1 and CDR2 from the germline V gene are MDHEN and SYDVKM. CDR3 length: 15 residues. Here the CDR3 DNA reads TGTGCCAGCACTTTATCGTACAGCATGAACACTGAAGCTTTCTTT. Translating it yields CASTLSYSMNTEAFF.

V gene TRBV15 combines with J gene TRBJ1-2, with D unresolved. Trimming took off 5 bases at V and 4 bases at J, with 20 bases between the two ends. This CDR3 has 16 residues. Germline V gene lookup returns CDR1 LNHNV and CDR2 YYDKDF (reference sequence). Here the CDR3 DNA reads TGTGCCACCAGCGAGTATGGGTGTGGAAAGACCTATGGCTACACCTTC. Protein: CATSEYGCGKTYGYTF.

The chain recombines TRBV30 with TRBJ2-1; 7 positions agree with TRBD2. The ends lost 7 bases at V and 5 bases at J; junction bases unmatched: 5. The length of the CDR3 is 12 residues. Germline lookup yields CDR1 GTSNPN and CDR2 SVGIG (reference sequence). Here the CDR3 DNA reads TGTGCCTCAGCGGGATATAACAATGAGCAGTTCTTC. As protein: CASAGYNNEQFF.

The chain joins TRBV6-1 to TRBJ2-7; 7 bases match TRBD1. Germline V gene sequence: CDR1 MNHNS, CDR2 SASEGT. There are 14 residues in the CDR3. J lost 0 bases, V lost 3 bases, and 2 bases had no gene match. Here the CDR3 reads CASSDRGNSYEQYF. In DNA, the CDR3 is TGTGCCAGCAGTGACAGGGGGAACTCCTACGAGCAGTACTTC.

Remarks on this clone: A far bigger clonotype differs at one base, so this is likely a read error. The chain combines TRBV4-1 with TRBJ2-2; no definite D call. CDR3 length: 13 residues. The V and J ends lost 4 bases and 7 bases respectively, with 10 bases between them. The germline gives CDR1 MGHRA, CDR2 YSYEKL. CDR3 nucleotide sequence: TGCGCCAGCAGCCGGGAACTGTTCGGGGAGCTGTTTTTT. Translated, it gives CASSRELFGELFF.

J is TRBJ2-5 and V is TRBV28; D may correspond to TRBD1 or TRBD2 (6 bases each). Germline assignment: CDR1 MDHEN and CDR2 SYDVKM. The V gene lost 6 bases and the J gene lost 5 bases, with 16 bases spanning the gap. This CDR3 has 14 residues. CDR3 region: CASSRGLQFETQYF. The CDR3 DNA sequence: TGTGCCAGCAGCAGGGGACTCCAATTCGAGACCCAGTACTTC.

The chain joins TRBV9 to TRBJ2-1, with D hard to call. V shed 0 bases and J shed 4 bases, with 8 bases lying between them. The CDR3 runs to 14 residues. Looked up from germline, CDR1 is SGDLS and CDR2 is YYNGEE. The DNA of the CDR3 is TGTGCCAGCAGCGTAGATGTCTCATACAATGAGCAGTTCTTC. Its protein is CASSVDVSYNEQFF.

This chain uses TRBV28 with TRBJ1-2; 8 bases fit TRBD1. The CDR3 totals 14 residues. CDR1 MDHEN and CDR2 SYDVKM come from the germline V gene. The ends lost 6 bases at V and 7 bases at J; junction bases unmatched: 10. DNA for the CDR3: TGTGCCAGCAGACGGACAGGGAGGTTTGGTGGCTACACCTTC. Its translation is CASRRTGRFGGYTF.